This TCR beta chain came from a study of blood T cell repertoires in COVID-19. V lost 0 bases to trimming and J lost 4 bases, with 14 bases between them. The germline V gene has CDR1 SGHRS and CDR2 YFSETQ. CDR3 size: 16 residues. Sequencing was performed with immunoSEQ multiplex PCR; in TCRdb, only in-frame clones are kept and a portion is missing. Altogether about 240,000 clones are present, 86% being singletons, with the ten largest covering around 12%. The J gene is TRBJ1-5, the V gene TRBV5-1; D remains unclear. This sequence was found in a man older than 75 with acute or convalescent COVID-19. Sequenced material: peripheral blood. CDR3 DNA sequence: TGCGCCAGCAGCTTGGCCGTGGGGAGGGATAATCAGCCCCAGCATTTT. It translates to CASSLAVGRDNQPQHF.